The clone carrying this T cell receptor beta chain came up once. A quantity of about 0.5 to 1 ug RNA underwent reverse transcription using random hexamers. The method of amplification for TCR beta CDR3 was immunoSEQ multiplex PCR, covering 54 Vbeta and 13 Jbeta. TCRdb re-analysed the immunoSEQ multiplex PCR reads in MiXCR, keeping a single row per CDR3 protein. The table has more than 150,000 distinct CDR3 sequences, around 94% seen once. The data derive from a study of CD8 T cells in Susac syndrome. The sequenced sample consisted of CD4+ T cells from PBMCs. This clonotype originated in a human donor in good health.

The CDR3 reads CASRETGTSGANVLTF. For the CDR3, the DNA is TGTGCCAGCAGGGAAACAGGGACCTCTGGGGCCAACGTCCTGACTTTC. The genes are TRBV5-6 and TRBJ2-6; maybe TRBD1 (6 bases). The CDR3 loop spans 16 amino acids. The V gene's germline CDR1 is SGHDT and CDR2 YYEEEE. V lost 5 bases to trimming and J lost 0 bases, with 12 bases between them.